Shown below are 26 T cell receptor beta chains from a single sample sequenced in a study of PD-1 blockade in mismatch repair-deficient tumors. The assay was immunoSEQ multiplex PCR, and TCRdb's table has in-frame clones only and misses some. The repertoire holds tens of thousands of clones, with approximately 81% as singletons. Sequenced material: peripheral blood, taken 12 weeks after starting pembrolizumab. The receptors were sampled from an adult with mismatch repair-deficient cancer.

V is TRBV10-2 and J is TRBJ2-1, with 7 bases matching TRBD2. Germline V gives CDR1 WSHSY, CDR2 SAAADI. Trimming took 3 bases from V and 12 from J; bases not matched to a gene: 8. The CDR3 is 13 residues long. CDR3 sequence reads: CASSDPPGGWQFF. The CDR3 DNA sequence: TGCGCCAGCAGTGACCCACCGGGGGGTTGGCAGTTCTTC.

This chain connects TRBV4-2 to TRBJ1-4, with TRBD1 identical over 10 bases. The germline gives CDR1 LGHNA, CDR2 YNFKEQ. The CDR3 totals 18 residues. J was trimmed by 7 bases and V by 0 bases; bases with no gene match: 11. The CDR3 here is CASSQEGGRGQGSEKLFF. CDR3 bases: TGTGCCAGCAGCCAAGAAGGCGGCCGGGGACAGGGGAGTGAAAAACTGTTTTTT.

The rearrangement links TRBV6-1 to TRBJ2-7; 12 bases map to TRBD2. The CDR3 runs 17 residues. Germline trimming cut 4 bases from V and 4 bases from J; bases unmatched to any gene: 11. Germline CDR1 reads MNHNS; CDR2 reads SASEGT. CDR3 residues: CASSAETSGRFPYEQYF. Here the CDR3 DNA reads TGTGCCAGCAGTGCCGAAACTAGCGGGAGGTTTCCTTACGAGCAGTACTTC.

The CDR3 reads CASSLMIPGQLQETQYF. The CDR3 nucleotides are TGTGCCAGCAGCTTAATGATTCCCGGACAGCTCCAAGAGACCCAGTACTTC. The chain joins TRBV7-9 to TRBJ2-5; a weak D match, TRBD1 (6 bases). There are 17 residues in the CDR3. Germline V gene sequence: CDR1 SEHNR, CDR2 FQNEAQ (reference sequence). The V end was cut by 2 bases, the J end by 1 base, with 17 bases between.

The J gene is TRBJ2-5, the V gene TRBV7-6; D perhaps matches TRBD1 (5 bases). Germline V gene sequence: CDR1 SGHVS, CDR2 FNYEAQ. This CDR3 region has 15 residues. V shed 1 base and J shed 1 base, with 10 bases lying between them. CDR3 amino acids: CASSLEGRGQETQYF. CDR3 coding DNA: TGTGCCAGCAGCTTAGAGGGGCGCGGCCAAGAGACCCAGTACTTC.

The chain links TRBV11-3 to TRBJ2-4; D remains unclear. This CDR3 is 14 amino acids long. Trimming removed 1 base from V and 10 bases from J, with 14 bases in between. Per the germline V gene, CDR1 is SGHNT and CDR2 is YENEEA. This chain's CDR3 is CASSLGTPARIQYF. The CDR3 bases are TGTGCCAGCAGCTTAGGTACCCCGGCTCGTATTCAGTACTTC.

This rearrangement joins TRBV7-9 to TRBJ2-5; 8 nucleotides line up with TRBD2. Germline CDR1 and CDR2: SEHNR and FQNEAQ (reference sequence). With V trimmed by 5 bases and J by 5 bases, 10 bases remained unmatched. The CDR3 spans 15 residues. The CDR3 nucleotides are TGTGCCAGCAGCGCCCCCGGGACTAGTGGGGAGACCCAGTACTTC. It translates to CASSAPGTSGETQYF.

The rearrangement uses TRBV18 and TRBJ2-5; D is unclear. This CDR3 comprises 13 residues. Per germline, CDR1 KGHSH and CDR2 LQKENI. Trimming took 2 bases from V and 4 from J, leaving 8 bases between them. Here the CDR3 reads CASSPGVGETQYF. The CDR3 coding sequence is TGTGCCAGCTCACCAGGGGTTGGAGAGACCCAGTACTTC.

The chain recombines TRBV19 with TRBJ1-2, with 10 bases lining up with TRBD1. Germline V CDR1 and CDR2: LNHDA, SQIVND (reference sequence). The length of the CDR3 is 15 residues. V gave up 4 bases and J gave up 6 bases; unmatched junction bases: 8. This chain's CDR3 is CASSSADRGPHGYTF. The CDR3 DNA is TGTGCCAGTAGTAGCGCCGACAGGGGGCCCCATGGCTACACCTTC.

The rearrangement joins TRBV11-2 to TRBJ2-7; no definite D call. CDR3 length equals 15 residues. The germline gives CDR1 SGHAT, CDR2 FQNNGV. V was shortened by 1 base and J by 3 bases, with 13 bases between the two germline ends. In DNA, the CDR3 is TGTGCCAGCAGCTTAGGTCGGGCCCCCCACTACGAGCAGTACTTC. It translates to CASSLGRAPHYEQYF.

The CDR3 region has the DNA TGTGCCAGTAGCCCTTTAACGGGAATTCTGAACAATGAGCAGTTCTTC. Its protein is CASSPLTGILNNEQFF. The chain is built from TRBV19 and TRBJ2-1; tentatively, D is TRBD2 (5 bases). V was cut by 6 bases and J by 5 bases, with 20 bases left in between. This CDR3 region has 16 residues. Germline V gene lookup returns CDR1 LNHDA and CDR2 SQIVND (reference sequence).

In its sample, this clone was seen a few times. This chain connects TRBV27 to TRBJ1-5; 11 positions agree with TRBD1. With V trimmed by 7 bases and J by 3 bases, 8 bases remained unmatched. Germline lookup yields CDR1 MNHEY and CDR2 SMNVEV (reference sequence). The CDR3 length is 16 residues. The CDR3 sequence: CASKISDRGPNQPQHF. CDR3 nucleotide sequence: TGTGCCAGCAAAATATCGGACAGGGGGCCCAATCAGCCCCAGCATTTT.

The genes are TRBV7-2 and TRBJ1-1; D call uncertain. The CDR3 spans 13 residues. CDR1 and CDR2 from the germline V gene are SGHTA and FQGNSA. V was trimmed by 7 bases and J by 4 bases, leaving 13 bases between them. The DNA of the CDR3 is TGTGCCAGCAACCCCTTTGGAAGCACTGAAGCTTTCTTT. It yields the protein CASNPFGSTEAFF. The full variable domain, rest sourced from reference TRBV7-2 and TRBJ1-1, is GAGVSQSPSNKVTEKGKDVELRCDPISGHTALYWYRQSLGQGLEFLIYFQGNSAPDKSGLPSDRFSAERTGGSVSTLTIQRTQQEDSAVYLCASNPFGSTEAFFGQGTRLTVV.

The rearrangement links TRBV7-3 to TRBJ2-1; 13 nucleotides line up with TRBD2. V lost 5 bases and J lost 7; bases outside the gene matches: 8. Germline loops: CDR1 SGHTA, CDR2 FQGTGA. CDR3 size: 16 residues. The CDR3 spells CASSPRGGLAGNEQFF. In DNA form, the CDR3 reads TGTGCCAGCAGCCCGCGAGGGGGACTAGCGGGGAATGAGCAGTTCTTC. Full variable domain (missing parts from reference TRBV7-3 and TRBJ2-1): GAGVSQTPSNKVTEKGKYVELRCDPISGHTALYWYRQSLGQGPEFLIYFQGTGAADDSGLPNDRFFAVRPEGSVSTLKIQRTERGDSAVYLCASSPRGGLAGNEQFFGPGTRLTVL.

V and J are TRBV5-1 and TRBJ2-2, with 8 bases lining up with TRBD1. The CDR3 has 14 amino acids. CDR1 and CDR2 (germline): SGHRS, YFSETQ. The ends lost 4 bases at V and 4 bases at J; junction bases unmatched: 3. This CDR3 is CASSMGQATGELFF. Written as DNA, the CDR3 is TGCGCCAGCAGCATGGGACAGGCCACCGGGGAGCTGTTTTTT. Combining the CDR3 with reference TRBV5-1 and TRBJ2-2 gives the whole variable domain KAGVTQTPRYLIKTRGQQVTLSCSPISGHRSVSWYQQTPGQGLQFLFEYFSETQRNKGNFPGRFSGRQFSNSRSEMNVSTLELGDSALYLCASSMGQATGELFFGEGSRLTVL.

The rearrangement uses TRBV19 and TRBJ1-2, with a weak D call TRBD1 (6 bases). Germline CDR1 is LNHDA and CDR2 is SQIVND (reference sequence). V was trimmed by 8 bases and J by 3 bases, leaving 10 bases between them. This CDR3 has 12 residues. The CDR3 region has the DNA TGTGCCAGTTCCTGGACAGACTATGGCTACACCTTC. Encoded protein: CASSWTDYGYTF.

V usage is TRBV5-1 and J usage is TRBJ2-1; 9 nucleotides line up with TRBD2. This CDR3 spans 14 amino acids. Losses at the gene ends were 2 bases for V and 9 bases for J; bases not matched to a gene: 6. The V gene's germline CDR1 is SGHRS and CDR2 YFSETQ. CDR3 loop: CASSFSGSLGEQFF. DNA for the CDR3: TGCGCCAGCAGCTTTAGCGGGAGTTTGGGTGAGCAGTTCTTC. Using reference TRBV5-1 and TRBJ2-1 for the parts outside the CDR3, the full variable domain is KAGVTQTPRYLIKTRGQQVTLSCSPISGHRSVSWYQQTPGQGLQFLFEYFSETQRNKGNFPGRFSGRQFSNSRSEMNVSTLELGDSALYLCASSFSGSLGEQFFGPGTRLTVL.

This clone was seen a handful of times. The rearrangement joins TRBV6-6 to TRBJ2-7, with D unresolved. Germline lookup yields CDR1 MNHNY and CDR2 SVGAGI (reference sequence). Trimming took 4 bases from V and 5 from J, leaving 9 bases between them. The CDR3 consists of 12 residues. CDR3 DNA sequence: TGTGCCAGCAGTTCGGATATACACGAGCAGTACTTC. Amino acid sequence: CASSSDIHEQYF.

The chain has TRBV30 and TRBJ1-5; 8 nucleotides agree with TRBD1. The CDR3 covers 13 residues. Germline V lookup: CDR1 GTSNPN, CDR2 SVGIG (reference sequence). With V trimmed by 7 bases and J by 6 bases, 8 bases remained unmatched. The CDR3 sequence: CAYSGGESQPQHF. The CDR3 bases are TGTGCCTACTCAGGGGGCGAGAGTCAGCCCCAGCATTTT.

This sequence joins TRBV6-5 and TRBJ2-1; 8 positions match TRBD2. V lost 6 bases and J lost 3; bases outside the gene matches: 4. The germline V gene encodes CDR1 MNHEY and CDR2 SVGAGI. This CDR3 is 14 amino acids long. The CDR3 here is CASSRTSNYNEQFF. The CDR3 bases are TGTGCCAGCAGCCGGACTAGCAACTACAATGAGCAGTTCTTC.

The J gene is TRBJ2-2, the V gene TRBV6-1; no definite D call. Trimming removed 1 base from V and 6 bases from J, with 12 bases in between. Looked up from germline, CDR1 is MNHNS and CDR2 is SASEGT. The CDR3 covers 15 residues. The CDR3 is CASSEGRHWAGELFF. The CDR3 DNA follows: TGTGCCAGCAGTGAAGGCAGGCACTGGGCCGGGGAGCTGTTTTTT.

The J gene is TRBJ1-3, the V gene TRBV6-1; D might be TRBD1 (6 bases). Trimming cost V 5 bases and J 0 bases, with 11 bases left between them. Germline V gives CDR1 MNHNS, CDR2 SASEGT. This CDR3 has 15 residues. CDR3 coding DNA: TGTGCCAGCAGTCCAGGGGTTTTCTCTGGAAACACCATATATTTT. This sequence encodes CASSPGVFSGNTIYF.

This clone was detected once. The chain links TRBV6-5 to TRBJ2-1; D unclear. The CDR3 contains 14 residues. CDR1 is MNHEY and CDR2 is SVGAGI in the germline V gene. V gave up 2 bases and J gave up 2 bases, with 7 bases separating them. CDR3 sequence (DNA): TGTGCCAGCAGTTACGGGCAGACCTACAATGAGCAGTTCTTC. It yields the protein CASSYGQTYNEQFF.

V gene TRBV7-8 combines with J gene TRBJ2-7, with 9 bases fitting TRBD1. The V segment lost 2 bases and the J segment 5 bases; nucleotides outside the gene matches: 7. Germline V lookup: CDR1 SGHVS, CDR2 FQNEAQ. The CDR3 contains 15 residues. CDR3 region: CASSLRATGGHEQYF. In nucleotides, the CDR3 is TGTGCCAGCAGCTTACGGGCCACAGGGGGCCACGAGCAGTACTTC. The full variable domain, rest sourced from reference TRBV7-8 and TRBJ2-7, is GAGVSQSPRYKVAKRGQDVALRCDPISGHVSLFWYQQALGQGPEFLTYFQNEAQLDKSGLPSDRFFAERPEGSVSTLKIQRTQQEDSAVYLCASSLRATGGHEQYFGPGTRLTVT.

The rearrangement joins TRBV5-4 to TRBJ2-7, with 9 bases matching TRBD1. This CDR3 is 14 amino acids long. Trimming at V came to 3 bases and at J to 5 bases, leaving 6 bases not matched to a gene. Germline assignment: CDR1 SGHNT and CDR2 YYREEE (reference sequence). The DNA for the CDR3 is TGTGCCAGCAGCTGGGACAGGGCTTCGGACGAGCAGTACTTC. Encoded protein: CASSWDRASDEQYF.

The V and J genes are TRBV13 and TRBJ2-2; D may be TRBD1 (5 bases). Germline CDR1 PRHDT, CDR2 FYEKMQ (reference sequence). Trimming pared 6 bases from V and 0 bases from J, leaving 11 bases between. This CDR3 spans 15 amino acids. The chain's CDR3 is CASRGVRSNTGELFF. CDR3 nucleotides: TGTGCCAGCAGAGGGGTAAGATCGAACACCGGGGAGCTGTTTTTT.